The 3 T cell receptor beta chains below were found in one sample sequenced in a study of blood T cells in healthy people across ages. With a J-beta primer mix and a sample-barcoded 5' primer, a second PCR ran about 6 to 11 cycles. TCRdb recomputed calls from the 5' RACE reads with MiXCR, one row per CDR3 protein. This table holds about 1.5 million distinct CDR3 sequences, under 55% found once. Sample: blood. The receptors stem from a woman between 18 and 29 years old in good health.

This chain joins TRBV12-3 or TRBV12-4 and TRBJ2-5; D is perhaps TRBD2 (7 bases). V dropped 9 bases and J dropped 2 bases, with 13 bases sitting between them. The CDR3 covers 13 residues. The CDR3 reads CASGGALQETQYF. In DNA, the CDR3 is TGTGCCAGTGGGGGGGCACTACAAGAGACCCAGTACTTC.

The chain employs TRBV5-6 and TRBJ2-5, with TRBD1 identical over 10 bases. The J call may be mistaken, given a closer DNA end match to TRBJ2-7. Germline CDR1 SGHDT, CDR2 YYEEEE. The length of the CDR3 is 15 residues. The CDR3 sequence: CASSFPDRGKYEQYF. Written as DNA, the CDR3 is TGTGCCAGCAGCTTCCCGGACAGGGGGAAATACGAGCAGTACTTC.

This clonotype was seen more than once but under ten times. The genes are TRBV12-3 or TRBV12-4 and TRBJ2-3; D might be TRBD2 (5 bases). The CDR3 extends over 12 amino acids. V lost 3 bases to trimming and J lost 9 bases, with 10 bases between them. CDR3 sequence reads: CASSLGSRTQYF. The CDR3, as DNA: TGTGCCAGCAGTTTGGGGAGTCGCACGCAGTATTTT.